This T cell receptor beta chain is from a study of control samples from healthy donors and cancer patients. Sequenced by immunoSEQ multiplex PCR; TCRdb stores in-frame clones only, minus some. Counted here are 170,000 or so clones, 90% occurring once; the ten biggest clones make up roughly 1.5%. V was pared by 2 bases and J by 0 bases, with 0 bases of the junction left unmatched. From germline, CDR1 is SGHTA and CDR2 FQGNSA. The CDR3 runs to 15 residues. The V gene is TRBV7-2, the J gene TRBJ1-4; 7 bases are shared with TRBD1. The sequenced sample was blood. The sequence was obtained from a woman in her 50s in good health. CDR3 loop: CASSLQGATNEKLFF. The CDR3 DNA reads TGTGCCAGCAGCTTACAGGGGGCAACTAATGAAAAACTGTTTTTT.